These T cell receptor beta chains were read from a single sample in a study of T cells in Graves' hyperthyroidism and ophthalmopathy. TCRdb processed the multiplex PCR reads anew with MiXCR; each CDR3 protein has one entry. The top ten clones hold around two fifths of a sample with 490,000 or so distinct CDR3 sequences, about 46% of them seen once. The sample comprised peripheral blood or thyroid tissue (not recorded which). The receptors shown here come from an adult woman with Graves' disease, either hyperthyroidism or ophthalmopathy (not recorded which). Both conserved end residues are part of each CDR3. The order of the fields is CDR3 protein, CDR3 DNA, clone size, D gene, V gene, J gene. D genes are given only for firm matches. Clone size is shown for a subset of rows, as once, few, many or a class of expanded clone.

CDR3: CASSPGRNNEKLFF
DNA: TGTGCCAGCAGCCCAGGGCGGAATAATGAAAAACTGTTTTTT
size: NA
D: NA
V: TRBV12-3/TRBV12-4
J: TRBJ1-4

CDR3: CASSFSPRDYKETQYF
DNA: TGTGCCAGCAGCTTCAGTCCCCGGGACTATAAAGAGACCCAGTACTTC
size: many
D: TRBD2
V: TRBV7-6
J: TRBJ2-5

CDR3: CASSTQKTEQYF
DNA: TGTGCCAGTAGTACCCAGAAAACCGAGCAGTACTTC
size: NA
D: NA
V: TRBV19
J: TRBJ2-7

CDR3: CATQRSRGVREGTF
DNA: TGTGCTACCCAGCGGAGCCGCGGCGTGAGGGAGGGGACCTTC
size: NA
D: TRBD2
V: TRBV24-1
J: TRBJ2-7

CDR3: CASSIGTDRIRNTIYF
DNA: TGTGCCAGTAGCATCGGGACAGACCGCATTCGAAACACCATATATTTT
size: NA
D: TRBD1
V: TRBV19
J: TRBJ1-3

CDR3: CASRPTGGRETQYF
DNA: TGCGCCAGCAGGCCAACAGGGGGCCGAGAGACCCAGTACTTC
size: NA
D: TRBD1
V: TRBV5-1
J: TRBJ2-5

CDR3: CSAPGSQVAYTDTQYF
DNA: TGCAGTGCCCCAGGCTCCCAGGTGGCGTACACAGATACGCAGTACTTC
size: NA
D: NA
V: TRBV20-1
J: TRBJ2-5

CDR3: CASSYRGLSTDTQYF
DNA: TGTGCCAGCAGTTACCGCGGCTTATCCACAGATACGCAGTATTTT
size: few
D: NA
V: TRBV6-5
J: TRBJ2-3

CDR3: CASTPTLANTEAFF
DNA: TGTGCCAGCACCCCCACCCTTGCGAACACTGAAGCTTTCTTT
size: few
D: NA
V: TRBV25-1
J: TRBJ1-1

CDR3: CASSHPGQGVYGYTF
DNA: TGCGCCAGCAGCCATCCCGGACAGGGGGTATATGGCTACACCTTC
size: NA
D: TRBD1
V: TRBV4-1
J: TRBJ1-2

CDR3: CASSPRVDRDNSPLHF
DNA: TGTGCCAGCAGCCCTAGAGTAGATAGGGACAATTCACCCCTCCACTTT
size: NA
D: NA
V: TRBV7-2
J: TRBJ1-6

CDR3: CSASQLPNTGELFF
DNA: TGCAGTGCTAGTCAGCTACCCAACACCGGGGAGCTGTTTTTT
size: NA
D: NA
V: TRBV20-1
J: TRBJ2-2

CDR3: CASSPWTGGLKTQYF
DNA: TGTGCCAGCAGCCCCTGGACAGGGGGCTTGAAGACCCAGTACTTC
size: few
D: TRBD1
V: TRBV7-6
J: TRBJ2-5

CDR3: CSVVIASYEQYF
DNA: TGCAGCGTGGTTATAGCTTCCTACGAGCAGTACTTC
size: once
D: NA
V: TRBV29-1
J: TRBJ2-7

CDR3: CASSLVGAGTEAFF
DNA: TGTGCCAGCAGCTTAGTAGGGGCGGGCACTGAAGCTTTCTTT
size: NA
D: NA
V: TRBV7-9
J: TRBJ1-1

CDR3: CASSPVGGFTIYF
DNA: TGCGCCAGCAGCCCTGTGGGGGGATTCACCATATATTTT
size: NA
D: NA
V: TRBV5-1
J: TRBJ1-3

CDR3: CASSVAPEGDEQYF
DNA: TGTGCCAGCAGCGTTGCTCCGGAGGGTGACGAGCAGTACTTC
size: NA
D: NA
V: TRBV9
J: TRBJ2-7

CDR3: CATRARAQETQYF
DNA: TGTGCCACCAGGGCACGGGCCCAAGAGACCCAGTACTTC
size: NA
D: NA
V: TRBV24-1
J: TRBJ2-5

CDR3: CASSEDGTAANYGYTF
DNA: TGTGCCAGCAGCGAGGATGGGACAGCAGCTAACTATGGCTACACCTTC
size: NA
D: TRBD1
V: TRBV9
J: TRBJ1-2

CDR3: CSAGTSGSSGTGELFF
DNA: TGCAGTGCTGGGACTAGCGGGAGTTCGGGCACCGGGGAGCTGTTTTTT
size: few
D: TRBD2
V: TRBV20-1
J: TRBJ2-2

CDR3: CASSVATRETQYF
DNA: TGTGCCAGCAGCGTAGCTACCCGGGAGACCCAGTACTTC
size: many
D: NA
V: TRBV9
J: TRBJ2-5

CDR3: CSVRVGTQHF
DNA: TGCAGCGTACGGGTGGGGACCCAGCACTTC
size: NA
D: NA
V: TRBV29-1
J: TRBJ2-5

CDR3: CATSAGTGDYEQYF
DNA: TGTGCCACCAGTGCCGGGACAGGGGATTACGAGCAGTACTTC
size: NA
D: TRBD1
V: TRBV24-1
J: TRBJ2-7

CDR3: CSVDQGWETQYF
DNA: TGCAGCGTTGACCAGGGGTGGGAGACCCAGTACTTC
size: many
D: NA
V: TRBV29-1
J: TRBJ2-5

CDR3: CASSELGPNYGYTF
DNA: TGCGCCAGCAGCGAACTGGGGCCCAACTATGGCTACACCTTC
size: NA
D: NA
V: TRBV5-1
J: TRBJ1-2

CDR3: CATGLGYEQYF
DNA: TGTGCCACCGGTCTAGGCTACGAGCAGTACTTC
size: many
D: NA
V: TRBV24-1
J: TRBJ2-7

CDR3: CASSEFDRTYEQYF
DNA: TGTGCCAGCAGTGAGTTTGACAGAACCTACGAGCAGTACTTC
size: NA
D: NA
V: TRBV2
J: TRBJ2-7

CDR3: CASSLWDRAGELFF
DNA: TGCGCCAGCAGCTTGTGGGACAGGGCCGGGGAGCTGTTTTTT
size: once
D: TRBD1
V: TRBV5-1
J: TRBJ2-2

CDR3: CASTQDRLSPLHF
DNA: TGTGCCAGCACCCAGGACAGACTTTCACCCCTCCACTTT
size: few
D: NA
V: TRBV2
J: TRBJ1-6

CDR3: CASRGRGTGTYEQYF
DNA: TGTGCCAGCAGGGGTAGGGGGACAGGGACCTACGAGCAGTACTTC
size: many
D: TRBD1
V: TRBV6-1
J: TRBJ2-7

CDR3: CASSFWGEGRWSNQPQHF
DNA: TGTGCCAGCAGCTTCTGGGGGGAGGGCCGGTGGAGCAATCAGCCCCAGCATTTT
size: NA
D: NA
V: TRBV11-2
J: TRBJ1-5